This passage covers 5 T cell receptor beta chains from one sample sequenced in a study of CD8 T cells in ankylosing spondylitis. TCRdb re-derived calls from the 5' RACE reads in MiXCR, one entry per CDR3 protein. The top ten clones hold 7.5% to 9.5% of a sample with approximately 300,000 distinct CDR3 sequences, around 19% of them seen once. Sequencing was performed on blood, either unsorted or a sorted T cell fraction (not recorded which). These receptors all stem from a male donor with ankylosing spondylitis or in good health (not recorded which).

This clonotype was counted between two and nine times. The rearrangement links TRBV4-1 to TRBJ2-1, with D tentatively TRBD1 or TRBD2 (5 bases each). Germline-derived CDR1 and CDR2 are MGHRA and YSYEKL. The CDR3 has 15 residues. V dropped 4 bases and J dropped 2 bases, with 12 bases sitting between them. The CDR3 coding sequence is TGCGCCAGCAGCCTAGAACTAGGGGCCTACAATGAGCAGTTCTTC. Protein sequence: CASSLELGAYNEQFF.

V is TRBV28 and J is TRBJ1-5; 9 bases match TRBD1. In germline, CDR1 is MDHEN, CDR2 SYDVKM. The ends lost 6 bases at V and 8 bases at J; junction bases unmatched: 8. The CDR3 spans 14 residues. The CDR3 protein is CASRTGTGSEPQHF. CDR3 bases: TGTGCCAGCAGAACCGGGACAGGGTCGGAGCCCCAGCATTTT.

This clonotype has more than one count but fewer than ten. The rearrangement links TRBV5-1 to TRBJ2-5; 7 positions match TRBD2. The junction had 3 bases not matched to a gene; V was cut back by 0 bases and J by 1 base. Germline values: CDR1 SGHRS, CDR2 YFSETQ. The CDR3 sequence is 15 residues long. The DNA for the CDR3 is TGCGCCAGCAGCTTGGCGGGGGGTTCCCAAGAGACCCAGTACTTC. Translated: CASSLAGGSQETQYF. Complete variable domain (other parts from reference TRBV5-1 and TRBJ2-5): KAGVTQTPRYLIKTRGQQVTLSCSPISGHRSVSWYQQTPGQGLQFLFEYFSETQRNKGNFPGRFSGRQFSNSRSEMNVSTLELGDSALYLCASSLAGGSQETQYFGPGTRLLVL.

The table lists this clonotype with a few counts. The V call is TRBV15, the J call TRBJ2-3; D gene uncertain. In germline, CDR1 is LNHNV, CDR2 YYDKDF (reference sequence). CDR3 length: 13 residues. V shed 3 bases and J shed 4 bases, with 8 bases lying between them. CDR3 in DNA: TGTGCCACCAGCAGGGAGTTCGCAGATACGCAGTATTTT. Its protein is CATSREFADTQYF.

In the case of this clonotype: Germline is not matched at one junction end, which may reflect a read error. The rearrangement joins TRBV3-1 to TRBJ2-2, with D perhaps matching TRBD1 or TRBD2 (6 bases each). CDR1 is LGHDT and CDR2 is YNNKEL in the germline V gene (reference sequence). The CDR3 is made up of 18 amino acids. The CDR3 is CACSQGQDRLRGTGELFF. The CDR3 coding sequence is TGTGCCTGCAGCCAAGGCCAAGACAGGCTGCGGGGCACCGGGGAGCTGTTTTTT. Full variable domain (missing parts from reference TRBV3-1 and TRBJ2-2): DTAVSQTPKYLVTQMGNDKSIKCEQNLGHDTMYWYKQDSKKFLKIMFSYNNKELIINETVPNRFSPKSPDKAHLNLHINSLELGDSAVYFCACSQGQDRLRGTGELFFGEGSRLTVL.